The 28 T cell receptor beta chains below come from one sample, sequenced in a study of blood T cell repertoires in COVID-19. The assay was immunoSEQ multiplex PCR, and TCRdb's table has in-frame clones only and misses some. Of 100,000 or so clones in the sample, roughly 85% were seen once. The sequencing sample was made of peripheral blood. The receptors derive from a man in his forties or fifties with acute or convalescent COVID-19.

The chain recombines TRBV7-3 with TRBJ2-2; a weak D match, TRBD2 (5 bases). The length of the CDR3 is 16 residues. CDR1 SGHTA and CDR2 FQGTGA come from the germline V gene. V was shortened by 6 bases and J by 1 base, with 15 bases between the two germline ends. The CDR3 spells CASSSRGSGNTGELFF. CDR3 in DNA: TGTGCCAGCAGTTCGAGAGGGAGCGGGAACACCGGGGAGCTGTTTTTT.

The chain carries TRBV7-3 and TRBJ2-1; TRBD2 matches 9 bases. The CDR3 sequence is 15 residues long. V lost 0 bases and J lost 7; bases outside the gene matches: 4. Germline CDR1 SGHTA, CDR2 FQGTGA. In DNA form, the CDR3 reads TGTGCCAGCAGCTTAACGGTAGCGGGAGTGAATGAGCAGTTCTTC. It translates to CASSLTVAGVNEQFF.

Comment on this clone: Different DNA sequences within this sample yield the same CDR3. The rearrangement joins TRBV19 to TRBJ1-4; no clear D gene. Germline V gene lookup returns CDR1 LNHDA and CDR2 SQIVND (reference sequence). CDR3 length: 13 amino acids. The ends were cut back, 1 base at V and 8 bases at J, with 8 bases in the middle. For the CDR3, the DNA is TGTGCCAGTAGTATAGGAAGAGGCGAAAAACTGTTTTTT. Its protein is CASSIGRGEKLFF.

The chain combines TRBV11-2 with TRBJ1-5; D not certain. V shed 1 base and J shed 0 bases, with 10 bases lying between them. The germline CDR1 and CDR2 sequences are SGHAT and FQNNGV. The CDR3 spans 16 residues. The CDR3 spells CASSLVAGYSNQPQHF. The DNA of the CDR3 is TGTGCCAGCAGCTTAGTAGCGGGGTATAGCAATCAGCCCCAGCATTTT. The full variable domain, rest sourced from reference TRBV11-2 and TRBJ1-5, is EAGVAQSPRYKIIEKRQSVAFWCNPISGHATLYWYQQILGQGPKLLIQFQNNGVVDDSQLPKDRFSAERLKGVDSTLKIQPAKLEDSAVYLCASSLVAGYSNQPQHFGDGTRLSIL.

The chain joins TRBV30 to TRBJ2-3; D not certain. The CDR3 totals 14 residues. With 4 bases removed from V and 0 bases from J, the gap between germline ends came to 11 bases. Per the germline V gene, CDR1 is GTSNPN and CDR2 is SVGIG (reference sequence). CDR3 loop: CAWNLGRSTDTQYF. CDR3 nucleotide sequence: TGTGCCTGGAATCTGGGCCGAAGCACAGATACGCAGTATTTT.

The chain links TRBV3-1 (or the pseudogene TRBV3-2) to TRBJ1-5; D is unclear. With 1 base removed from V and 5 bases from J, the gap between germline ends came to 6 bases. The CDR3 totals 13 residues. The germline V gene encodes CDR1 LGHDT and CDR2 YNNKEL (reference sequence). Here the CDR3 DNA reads TGTGCCAGCAGCCAAGCGCGGCATCAGCCCCAGCATTTT. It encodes CASSQARHQPQHF.

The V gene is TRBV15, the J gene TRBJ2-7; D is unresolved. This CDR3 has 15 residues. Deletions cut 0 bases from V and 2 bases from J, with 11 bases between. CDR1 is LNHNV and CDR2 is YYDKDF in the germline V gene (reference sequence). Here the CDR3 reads CATSREYMPAYEQYF. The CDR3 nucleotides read TGTGCCACCAGCAGAGAGTACATGCCAGCCTACGAGCAGTACTTC.

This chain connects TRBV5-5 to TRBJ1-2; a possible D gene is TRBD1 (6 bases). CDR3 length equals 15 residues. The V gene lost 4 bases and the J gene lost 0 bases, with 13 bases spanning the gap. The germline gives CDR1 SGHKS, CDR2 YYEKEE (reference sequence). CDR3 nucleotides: TGTGCCAGCAGCAGAGGGGACACAGCTAACTATGGCTACACCTTC. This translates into CASSRGDTANYGYTF.

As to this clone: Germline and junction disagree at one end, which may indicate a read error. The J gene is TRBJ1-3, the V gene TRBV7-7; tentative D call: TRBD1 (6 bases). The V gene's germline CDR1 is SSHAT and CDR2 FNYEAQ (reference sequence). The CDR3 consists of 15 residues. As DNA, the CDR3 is TGTGCTAGCAGCGAAATGCCAGGGGCCGGAAACACCATATATTTT. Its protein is CASSEMPGAGNTIYF.

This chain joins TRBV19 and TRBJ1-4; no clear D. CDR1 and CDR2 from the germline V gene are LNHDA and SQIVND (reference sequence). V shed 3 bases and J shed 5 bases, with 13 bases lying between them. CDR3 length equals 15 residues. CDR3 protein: CASSISGNRNEKLFF. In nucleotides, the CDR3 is TGTGCCAGTAGTATCTCCGGGAATAGGAATGAAAAACTGTTTTTT. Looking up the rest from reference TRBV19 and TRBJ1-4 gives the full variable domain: DGGITQSPKYLFRKEGQNVTLSCEQNLNHDAMYWYRQDPGQGLRLIYYSQIVNDFQKGDIAEGYSVSREKKESFPLTVTSAQKNPTAFYLCASSISGNRNEKLFFGSGTQLSVL.

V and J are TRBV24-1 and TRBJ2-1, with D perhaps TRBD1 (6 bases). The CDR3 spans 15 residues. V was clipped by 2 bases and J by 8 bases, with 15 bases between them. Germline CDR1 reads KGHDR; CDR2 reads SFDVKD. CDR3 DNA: TGTGCCACCAGTGATTCCAGGGGCCAAGCCGATGAGCAGTTCTTC. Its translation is CATSDSRGQADEQFF.

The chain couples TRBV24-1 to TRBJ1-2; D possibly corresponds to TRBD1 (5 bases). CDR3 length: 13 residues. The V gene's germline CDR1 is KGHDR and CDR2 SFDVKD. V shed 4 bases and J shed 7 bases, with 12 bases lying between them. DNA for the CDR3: TGTGCCACCAGTGACCGGACATCTGGTGGCTACACCTTC. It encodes CATSDRTSGGYTF.

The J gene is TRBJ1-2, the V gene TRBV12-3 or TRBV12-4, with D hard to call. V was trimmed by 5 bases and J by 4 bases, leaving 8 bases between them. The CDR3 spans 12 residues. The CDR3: CASSKSGYGYTF. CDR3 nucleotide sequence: TGTGCCAGCAGTAAGTCGGGCTATGGCTACACCTTC.

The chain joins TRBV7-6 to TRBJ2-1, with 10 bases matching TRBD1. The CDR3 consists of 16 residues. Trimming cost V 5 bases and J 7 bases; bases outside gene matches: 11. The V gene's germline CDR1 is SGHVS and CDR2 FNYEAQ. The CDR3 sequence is CASSLPGTGALNEQFF. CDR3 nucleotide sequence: TGTGCCAGCAGCCTCCCGGGGACAGGGGCCTTGAATGAGCAGTTCTTC.

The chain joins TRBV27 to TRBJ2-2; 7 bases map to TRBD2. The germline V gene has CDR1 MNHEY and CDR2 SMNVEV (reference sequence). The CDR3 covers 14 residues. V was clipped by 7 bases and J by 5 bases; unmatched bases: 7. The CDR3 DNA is TGTGCCAGCAAGGGAGGGAGAGAGACCGGGGAGCTGTTTTTT. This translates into CASKGGRETGELFF.

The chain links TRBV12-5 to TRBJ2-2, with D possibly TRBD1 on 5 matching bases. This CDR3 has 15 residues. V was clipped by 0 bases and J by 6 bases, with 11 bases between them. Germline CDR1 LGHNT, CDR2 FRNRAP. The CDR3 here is CASGLVSQGAGELFF. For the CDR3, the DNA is TGTGCTAGTGGTTTGGTATCCCAGGGTGCCGGGGAGCTGTTTTTT. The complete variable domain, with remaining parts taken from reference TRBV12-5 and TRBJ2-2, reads DARVTQTPRHKVTEMGQEVTMRCQPILGHNTVFWYRQTMMQGLELLAYFRNRAPLDDSGMPKDRFSAEMPDATLATLKIQPSEPRDSAVYFCASGLVSQGAGELFFGEGSRLTVL.

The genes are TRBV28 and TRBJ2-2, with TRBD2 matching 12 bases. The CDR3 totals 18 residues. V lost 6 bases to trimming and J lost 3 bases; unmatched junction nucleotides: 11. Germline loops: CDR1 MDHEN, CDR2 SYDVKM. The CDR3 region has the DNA TGTGCCAGCAGATACGGTGGGCTAGCGGGAGGGGACACCGGGGAGCTGTTTTTT. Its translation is CASRYGGLAGGDTGELFF. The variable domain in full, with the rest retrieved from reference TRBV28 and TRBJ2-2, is DVKVTQSSRYLVKRTGEKVFLECVQDMDHENMFWYRQDPGLGLRLIYFSYDVKMKEKGDIPEGYSVSREKKERFSLILESASTNQTSMYLCASRYGGLAGGDTGELFFGEGSRLTVL.

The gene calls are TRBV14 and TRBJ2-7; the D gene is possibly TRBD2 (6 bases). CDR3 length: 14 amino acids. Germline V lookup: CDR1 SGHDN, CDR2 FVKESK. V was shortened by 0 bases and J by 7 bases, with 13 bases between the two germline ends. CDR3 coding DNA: TGTGCCAGCAGCCAAGAGCGGGGACGAGCGGAGCAGTACTTC. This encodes CASSQERGRAEQYF.

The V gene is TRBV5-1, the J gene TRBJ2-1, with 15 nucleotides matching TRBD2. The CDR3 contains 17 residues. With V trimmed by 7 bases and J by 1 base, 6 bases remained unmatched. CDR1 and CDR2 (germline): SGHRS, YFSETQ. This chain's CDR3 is CASHPGTSGRSYNEQFF. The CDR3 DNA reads TGCGCCAGCCACCCGGGGACTAGCGGGAGGTCCTACAATGAGCAGTTCTTC.

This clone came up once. The CDR3 sequence: CASSRTGYSGANVLTF. The DNA of the CDR3 is TGTGCCAGCAGTCGGACAGGGTACTCTGGGGCCAACGTCCTGACTTTC. The gene calls are TRBV28 and TRBJ2-6; the match to TRBD1 covers 8 bases. The germline V gene encodes CDR1 MDHEN and CDR2 SYDVKM. The junction had 3 bases not matched to a gene; V was cut back by 5 bases and J by 0 bases. This CDR3 contains 16 residues.

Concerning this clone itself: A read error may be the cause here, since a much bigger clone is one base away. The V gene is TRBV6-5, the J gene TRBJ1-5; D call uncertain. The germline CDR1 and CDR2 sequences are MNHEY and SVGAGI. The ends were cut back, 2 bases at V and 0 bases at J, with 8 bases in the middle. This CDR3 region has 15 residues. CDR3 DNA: TGTGCCAGCAGTTACACACAGTATAGCAATCAGCCCCAGCATTTT. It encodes CASSYTQYSNQPQHF.

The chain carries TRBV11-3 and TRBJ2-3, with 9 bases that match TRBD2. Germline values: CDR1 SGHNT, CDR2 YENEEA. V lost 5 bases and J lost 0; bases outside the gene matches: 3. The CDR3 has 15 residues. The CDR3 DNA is TGTGCCAGCAGCAGGGGACTAGCTAGCACAGATACGCAGTATTTT. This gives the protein CASSRGLASTDTQYF.

CDR3 DNA sequence: TGTGCCAGCAGCTTGACTGGCCAGACTGGTAGCACAGATACGCAGTATTTT. It encodes CASSLTGQTGSTDTQYF. The V call is TRBV5-8, the J call TRBJ2-3; no definite D call. Germline CDR1 is SGHTS and CDR2 is YDEGEE. The CDR3 spans 17 residues. The germline V and J ends were trimmed by 1 base and 0 bases, with 15 bases remaining between them.

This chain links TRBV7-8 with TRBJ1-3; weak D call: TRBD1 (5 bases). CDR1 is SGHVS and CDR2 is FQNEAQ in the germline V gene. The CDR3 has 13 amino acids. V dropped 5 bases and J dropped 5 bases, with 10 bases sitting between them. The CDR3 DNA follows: TGTGCCAGCAGCCCACCAGGGAGAAACACCATATATTTT. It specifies CASSPPGRNTIYF.

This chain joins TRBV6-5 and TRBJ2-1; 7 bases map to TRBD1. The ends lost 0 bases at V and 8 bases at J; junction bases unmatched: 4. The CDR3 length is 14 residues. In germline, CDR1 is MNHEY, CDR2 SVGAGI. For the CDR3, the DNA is TGTGCCAGCAGTTACTCTGTGACAGGGTATGAGCAGTTCTTC. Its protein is CASSYSVTGYEQFF.

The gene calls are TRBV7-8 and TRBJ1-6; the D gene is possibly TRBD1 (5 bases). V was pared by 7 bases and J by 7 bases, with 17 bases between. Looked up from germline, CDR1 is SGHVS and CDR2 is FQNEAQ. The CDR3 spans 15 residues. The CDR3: CASTLIMDTNSPLHF. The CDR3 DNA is TGTGCCAGCACACTTATAATGGACACCAATTCACCCCTCCACTTT.

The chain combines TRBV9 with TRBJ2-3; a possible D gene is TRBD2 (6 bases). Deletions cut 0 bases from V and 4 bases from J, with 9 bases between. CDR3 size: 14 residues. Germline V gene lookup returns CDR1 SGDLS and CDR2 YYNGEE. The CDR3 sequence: CASSVALAADTQYF. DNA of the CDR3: TGTGCCAGCAGCGTAGCACTAGCTGCAGATACGCAGTATTTT.

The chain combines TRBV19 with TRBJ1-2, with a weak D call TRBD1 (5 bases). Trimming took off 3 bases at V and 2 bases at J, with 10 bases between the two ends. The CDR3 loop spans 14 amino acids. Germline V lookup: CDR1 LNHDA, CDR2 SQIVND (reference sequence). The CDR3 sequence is CASSMGGVNYGYTF. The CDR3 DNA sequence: TGTGCCAGTAGTATGGGGGGGGTCAACTATGGCTACACCTTC.